This T cell receptor beta chain comes out of a study of blood T cells in healthy people across ages. The ends were cut back, 4 bases at V and 2 bases at J, with 9 bases in the middle. Looked up from germline, CDR1 is DFQATT and CDR2 is SNEGSKA (reference sequence). The CDR3 contains 13 residues. Next came a second PCR, run for roughly 6 to 11 cycles, which used a sample-barcoded 5' primer along with a J-beta primer mix. TCRdb redid the calling of the 5' RACE reads with MiXCR, one entry per CDR3 protein. The repertoire holds about 800,000 distinct CDR3 sequences, with around 25% as singletons. The same specimen was also included in a second study, on T cells of mothers and their children.

The V gene is TRBV20-1, the J gene TRBJ2-1; no clear D. The sequence was obtained from a boy between 10 and 17 years old in good health. Input material: blood. CDR3 residues: CSAIVGTYNEQFF. The CDR3 DNA sequence: TGCAGTGCTATAGTTGGGACCTACAATGAGCAGTTCTTC.